The entry that follows covers one T cell receptor beta chain sequence. Its antigen remains unknown. The data were taken from a study of cytomegalovirus exposure and HLA in healthy donors. The overall study: Most genotyped donors, 81% of about 430, had Caucasian-associated genetic ancestry. General observations from the study: For most TCR beta V segments, an earlier analysis put the productive rate at about 87% or about 30% of the time. CMV serostatus was the only recorded immune exposure for donors.

Those who donated were healthy bone marrow donors. The study ran its PCR with 60 Vbeta and 13 Jbeta primers. TCRdb keeps only in-frame clones here, not all; method: immunoSEQ multiplex PCR. The sample holds about 140,000 clones, 68% seen once. CDR3 length equals 15 residues. Looked up from germline, CDR1 is SGHTA and CDR2 is FQGTGA. V shed 4 bases, J shed 8 bases, and the junction held 9 bases outside the gene matches. J is TRBJ2-1 and V is TRBV7-3, with 9 bases aligning to TRBD2. Sequencing input: PBMCs. This TCR was sampled from a man aged 30 to 39 in good health and CMV-seropositive. The chain's CDR3 is CASSSRLAEADEQFF. The CDR3 DNA reads TGTGCCAGCAGCTCCCGACTAGCGGAAGCGGATGAGCAGTTCTTC.